Each of the 10 T cell receptor beta chains below was sequenced from the same sample in a study of shared clonotypes between healthy human individuals (dated by TCRdb to 2020 to 2021). Receptor libraries were prepared by the immunoSEQ multiplex PCR assay. Held by TCRdb, this immuneACCESS table contains in-frame sequences only and omits some clones. Under half of the omission traces to an unresolved V gene where checked; the cause of the rest is unknown. The sample table holds about 2 million clones, of which about 95% were seen once. The ten largest clones take up around 0.13% of the sample. The sequencing sample was made of naive CD4+ T cells sorted from blood. The sample's cell subset or site label is to be understood as: CD45RA+ positively selected. The receptor source for this set is a man between 18 and 35 years old in good health.

The CDR3 loop reads CSAKGTYGYTF. In nucleotides, the CDR3 is TGCAGTGCAAAGGGGACCTATGGCTACACCTTC. J is TRBJ1-2 and V is TRBV20-1; TRBD1 might be the D (5 bases). CDR1 and CDR2 from the germline V gene are DFQATT and SNEGSKA (reference sequence). This CDR3 is built from 11 residues. The V end was cut by 6 bases, the J end by 4 bases, with 9 bases between.

This sequence joins TRBV5-4 and TRBJ2-5; 7 bases match TRBD2. CDR3 length: 15 residues. Looked up from germline, CDR1 is SGHNT and CDR2 is YYREEE (reference sequence). Trimming removed 4 bases from V and 2 bases from J; junction bases left unmatched: 8. Here the CDR3 reads CASSQFGGGQETQYF. CDR3 nucleotide sequence: TGTGCCAGCAGCCAGTTTGGGGGGGGGCAAGAGACCCAGTACTTC. Based on the CDR3 plus reference TRBV5-4 and TRBJ2-5, the full variable domain is ETGVTQSPTHLIKTRGQQVTLRCSSQSGHNTVSWYQQALGQGPQFIFQYYREEENGRGNFPPRFSGLQFPNYSSELNVNALELDDSALYLCASSQFGGGQETQYFGPGTRLLVL.

To note about this clone: Other nucleotide sequences in the sample specify the same CDR3. V usage is TRBV7-2 and J usage is TRBJ2-4, with D perhaps TRBD1 (5 bases). Trimming stripped 1 base from V and 5 bases from J, with 6 bases between. Germline V CDR1 and CDR2: SGHTA, FQGNSA. The CDR3 runs 13 residues. This chain's CDR3 is CASSLGRENIQYF. The CDR3 nucleotides read TGTGCCAGCAGCTTAGGCAGGGAAAACATTCAGTACTTC.

V is TRBV28 and J is TRBJ2-2, with D possibly TRBD2 on 6 matching bases. The V and J ends lost 9 bases and 0 bases respectively, with 14 bases between them. The CDR3 runs to 15 residues. Germline V gene data show CDR1 as MDHEN and CDR2 as SYDVKM. DNA for the CDR3: TGTGCCAGTTCTTTCTCTAGCGCGAACACCGGGGAGCTGTTTTTT. It is translated as CASSFSSANTGELFF.

The chain carries TRBV10-3 and TRBJ2-1; the D is unclear. Germline V lookup: CDR1 ENHRY, CDR2 SYGVKD. CDR3 length: 14 residues. Trimming took 9 bases from V and 4 from J, leaving 16 bases between them. The CDR3 spells CAMGIGVPYNEQFF. The CDR3 DNA sequence: TGTGCCATGGGTATAGGAGTACCTTACAATGAGCAGTTCTTC.

This clone was seen just once. The chain combines TRBV7-3 with TRBJ1-1; a weak D match, TRBD1 (5 bases). The CDR3 is 13 amino acids. V gave up 5 bases and J gave up 1 base, with 8 bases separating them. Per the germline V gene, CDR1 is SGHTA and CDR2 is FQGTGA. The CDR3 sequence: CASSVQENTEAFF. CDR3 bases: TGTGCCAGCAGCGTACAGGAGAACACTGAAGCTTTCTTT.

The chain recombines TRBV18 with TRBJ1-5; D is ambiguous. Trimming took off 6 bases at V and 0 bases at J, with 9 bases between the two ends. CDR1 KGHSH and CDR2 LQKENI come from the germline V gene. This CDR3 comprises 14 residues. This chain's CDR3 is CASSDLHSNQPQHF. Here the CDR3 DNA reads TGTGCCAGCTCCGACCTCCATAGCAATCAGCCCCAGCATTTT.

This chain links TRBV5-1 with TRBJ1-2; possible D gene TRBD1, 5 bases. Germline CDR1 SGHRS, CDR2 YFSETQ. This CDR3 spans 12 amino acids. The V and J ends lost 3 bases and 8 bases respectively, with 11 bases between them. CDR3: CASSSPGLGYTF. The CDR3 DNA reads as TGCGCCAGCAGCTCACCAGGGCTCGGCTACACCTTC.

The CDR3 nucleotides are TGTGCCAGCAGCCCATCACGGTCCTCTGGAAACACCATATATTTT. It yields the protein CASSPSRSSGNTIYF. This chain links TRBV5-4 with TRBJ1-3; no clear D gene. The CDR3 is 15 residues long. The germline V and J ends were trimmed by 4 bases and 0 bases, with 11 bases remaining between them. The germline V gene encodes CDR1 SGHNT and CDR2 YYREEE (reference sequence).

The chain links TRBV2 to TRBJ1-1; 11 bases are shared with TRBD1. The germline CDR1 and CDR2 sequences are SNHLY and FYNNEI. After removal of 6 bases from V and 8 bases from J, the junction contained 2 bases not matched to a gene. This CDR3 comprises 12 residues. The CDR3 coding sequence is TGTGCCAGCAGCCGGGACAGGGGGGAAGCTTTCTTT. As protein: CASSRDRGEAFF.